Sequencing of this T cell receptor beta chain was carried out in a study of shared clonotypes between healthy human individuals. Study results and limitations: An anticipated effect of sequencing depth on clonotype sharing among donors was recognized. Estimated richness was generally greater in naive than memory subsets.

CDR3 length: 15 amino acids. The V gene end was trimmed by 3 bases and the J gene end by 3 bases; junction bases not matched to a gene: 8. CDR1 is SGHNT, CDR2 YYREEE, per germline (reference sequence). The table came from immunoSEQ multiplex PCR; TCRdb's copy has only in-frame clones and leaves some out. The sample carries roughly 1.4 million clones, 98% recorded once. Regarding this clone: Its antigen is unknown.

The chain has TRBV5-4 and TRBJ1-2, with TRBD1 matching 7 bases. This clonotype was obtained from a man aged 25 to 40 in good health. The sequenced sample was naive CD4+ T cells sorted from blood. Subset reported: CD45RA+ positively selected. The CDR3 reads CASSSAGGSDYGYTF. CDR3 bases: TGTGCCAGCAGCTCCGCAGGGGGTAGCGACTATGGCTACACCTTC. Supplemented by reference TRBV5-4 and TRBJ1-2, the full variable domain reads ETGVTQSPTHLIKTRGQQVTLRCSSQSGHNTVSWYQQALGQGPQFIFQYYREEENGRGNFPPRFSGLQFPNYSSELNVNALELDDSALYLCASSSAGGSDYGYTFGSGTRLTVV.